A single T cell receptor beta chain is shown here with its context. Its cognate antigen is unknown. The data stem from a study of a mutant IDH1 vaccine in newly diagnosed glioma. About the study: Patients had eight vaccinations, in weeks 1, 3, 5, 7, 11, 15, 19 and 23.

Time point described: week 5, during vaccination. With topical imiquimod, each dose of the vaccine consisted of 300 ug of mutant IDH1 20-mer peptide. Sequencing was performed with immunoSEQ multiplex PCR; in TCRdb, only in-frame clones are kept and a portion is missing. The repertoire holds 25,000 to 30,000 clones, approximately 86% seen once, with over 2.5% in the top ten. The CDR3 sequence is 12 residues long. Germline V gene data show CDR1 as SEHNR and CDR2 as FQNEAQ (reference sequence). V dropped 3 bases and J dropped 5 bases, with 7 bases sitting between them. The source was peripheral blood mononuclear cells (PBMCs), collected from a glioma patient whose treatment included an IDH1 peptide vaccine. This receptor was obtained from a woman in her thirties or forties with glioma. Some clones in this sample may be carry-over from other donors' samples. The chain recombines TRBV7-9 with TRBJ1-2; unclear D gene. CDR3 loop: CASSLTDYGYTF. The CDR3 nucleotides are TGTGCCAGCAGCTTGACGGATTATGGCTACACCTTC. Together with reference TRBV7-9 and TRBJ1-2, the CDR3 gives the full variable domain: DTGVSQNPRHKITKRGQNVTFRCDPISEHNRLYWYRQTLGQGPEFLTYFQNEAQLEKSRLLSDRFSAERPKGSFSTLEIQRTEQGDSAMYLCASSLTDYGYTFGSGTRLTVV.